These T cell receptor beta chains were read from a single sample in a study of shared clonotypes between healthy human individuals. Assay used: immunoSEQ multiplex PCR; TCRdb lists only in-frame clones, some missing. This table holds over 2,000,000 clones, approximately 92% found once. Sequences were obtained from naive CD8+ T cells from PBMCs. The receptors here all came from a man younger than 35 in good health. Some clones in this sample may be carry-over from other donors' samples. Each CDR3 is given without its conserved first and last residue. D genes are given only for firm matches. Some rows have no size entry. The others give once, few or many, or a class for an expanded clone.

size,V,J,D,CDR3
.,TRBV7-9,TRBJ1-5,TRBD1,ASSAGGQSNQPQH
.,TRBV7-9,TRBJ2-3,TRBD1,ASSLGTGITDTQY
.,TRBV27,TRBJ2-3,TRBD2,ASSLSLSGTTDTQY
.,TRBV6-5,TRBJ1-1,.,ASSYPLNEAF
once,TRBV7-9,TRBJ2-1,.,ASSSGTEDRQF
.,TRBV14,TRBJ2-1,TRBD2,ASTLAGGSGEQF
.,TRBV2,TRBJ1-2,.,ASRGDLRDGYT
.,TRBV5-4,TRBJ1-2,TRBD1,ASSQVFRTGDNYGYT
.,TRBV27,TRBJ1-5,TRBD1,ASSEIQGTSNQPQH
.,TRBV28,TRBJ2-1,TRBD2,ASSLGLAGVDEQF
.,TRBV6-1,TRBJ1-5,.,ASSEYGYSNQPQH
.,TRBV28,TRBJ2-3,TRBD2,ASSSISGRGTDTQY
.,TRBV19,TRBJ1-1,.,ASSIPLGNTEAF
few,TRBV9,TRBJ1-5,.,ASSQTPAQPQH
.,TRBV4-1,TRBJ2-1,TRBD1,ASSQAGQGRGQF
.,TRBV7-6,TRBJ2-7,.,ASSGQGGVLTPYEQY
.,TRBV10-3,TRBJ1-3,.,AISVPRVFSGNTIY
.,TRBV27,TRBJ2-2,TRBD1,ASRGRQGMNTGELF
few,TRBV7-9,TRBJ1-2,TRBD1,ASRTGTDYGYT
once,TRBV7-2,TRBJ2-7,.,ASSGGERVHNWQY
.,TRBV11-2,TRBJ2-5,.,ASSLRQGETQY
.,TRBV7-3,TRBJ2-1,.,ASSAVGGVNEQF
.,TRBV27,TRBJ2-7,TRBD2,ASSLPRLAGGLNEQY
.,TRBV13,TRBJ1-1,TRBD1,ASSSGQGPEAF
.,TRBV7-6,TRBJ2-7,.,ASSLGPKGRNSDEQY
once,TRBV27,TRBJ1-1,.,ASRTGGNTEAF
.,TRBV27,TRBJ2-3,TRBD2,ASSPWTSGGPSTDTQY
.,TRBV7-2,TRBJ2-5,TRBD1,ASNPDRALMETQY
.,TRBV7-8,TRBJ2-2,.,ASSLTHWGNTGELF
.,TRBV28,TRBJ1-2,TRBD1,ASSFPGTGDYGYT
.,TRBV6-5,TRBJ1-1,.,ASSYSQGLNTEAF
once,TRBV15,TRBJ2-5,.,ATSSTRSPTNSGEETQY
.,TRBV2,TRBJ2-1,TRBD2,ASSEGLAGFNEQF
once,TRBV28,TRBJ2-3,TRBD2,ASSLVAGGPSTDTQY
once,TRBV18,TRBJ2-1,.,ASSRLRLGDEQF
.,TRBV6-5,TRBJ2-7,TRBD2,ASRELAGEGYEQY
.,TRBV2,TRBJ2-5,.,ASSGGRETQY
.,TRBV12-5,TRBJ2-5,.,ASGSGGPQETQY
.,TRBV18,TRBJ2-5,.,ASSPRGTTKETQY
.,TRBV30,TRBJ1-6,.,ALTFGQSTSNSPLH
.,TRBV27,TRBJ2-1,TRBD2,ASGRGAGGPGEQF
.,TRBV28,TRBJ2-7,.,ASTNEGYEQY
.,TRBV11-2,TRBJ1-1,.,ASSSTPNTEAF
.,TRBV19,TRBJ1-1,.,ATSRYRENTEAF
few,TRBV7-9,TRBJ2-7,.,ASGGLPLEQY
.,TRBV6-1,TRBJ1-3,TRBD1,ASRDRITGNTIY
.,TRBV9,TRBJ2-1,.,ASSPHPSARGYNEQF
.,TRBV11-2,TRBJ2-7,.,ASSEQY
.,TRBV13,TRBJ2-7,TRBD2,ASSLSSSGPKAHEQY
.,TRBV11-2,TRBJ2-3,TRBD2,ASSLRLAVQASSTDTQY
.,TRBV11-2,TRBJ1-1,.,ASSPLDGNTEAF
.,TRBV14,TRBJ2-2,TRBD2,ASSPIRTSGMNTGELF
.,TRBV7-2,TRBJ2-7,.,ASSPITGSYEQY
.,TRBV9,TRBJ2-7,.,ASSVGTHEQY
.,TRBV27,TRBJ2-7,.,ASSWDITTYEQY
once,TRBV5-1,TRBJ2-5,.,ASSLDSGRGQGTQY
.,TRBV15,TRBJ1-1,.,ATSRDFFEGNTEAF
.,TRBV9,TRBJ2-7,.,ASSVGTSSHEQY
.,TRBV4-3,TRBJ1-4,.,ASSQDGDGREKLF